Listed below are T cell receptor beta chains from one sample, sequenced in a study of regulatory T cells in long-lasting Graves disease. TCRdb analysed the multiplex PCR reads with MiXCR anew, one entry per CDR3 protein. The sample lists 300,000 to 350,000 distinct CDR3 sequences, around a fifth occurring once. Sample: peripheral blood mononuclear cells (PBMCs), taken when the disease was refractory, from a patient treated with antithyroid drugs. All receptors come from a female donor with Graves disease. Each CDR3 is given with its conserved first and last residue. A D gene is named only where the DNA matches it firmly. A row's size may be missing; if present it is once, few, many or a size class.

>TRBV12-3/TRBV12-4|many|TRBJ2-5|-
CASSMMAGGGETQYF
TGTGCCAGCAGCATGATGGCAGGGGGGGGGGAGACCCAGTACTTC
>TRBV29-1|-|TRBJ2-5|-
CSGLIQETQYF
TGCAGCGGACTGATTCAAGAGACCCAGTACTTC
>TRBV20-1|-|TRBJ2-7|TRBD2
CSARAVGLAISYEQYF
TGCAGTGCTAGAGCAGTGGGACTAGCGATCTCCTACGAGCAGTACTTC
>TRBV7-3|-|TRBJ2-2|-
CASSLSPRTGELFF
TGTGCCAGCAGCTTATCGCCGAGGACCGGGGAGCTGTTTTTT
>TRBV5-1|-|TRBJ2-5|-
CASSLEGNRETQYF
TGCGCCAGCAGCTTGGAAGGGAATCGAGAGACCCAGTACTTC
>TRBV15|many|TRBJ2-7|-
CATSRDRRGPPDEQYF
TGTGCCACCAGCAGAGACAGGAGGGGGCCTCCTGACGAGCAGTACTTC
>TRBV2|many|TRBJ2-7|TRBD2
CASSAGTSVTHEQYF
TGTGCCAGCAGCGCTGGGACTAGCGTCACTCACGAGCAGTACTTC
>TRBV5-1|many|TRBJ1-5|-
CASSADPQSSQPQHF
TGCGCCAGCAGCGCCGACCCCCAGAGCAGTCAGCCCCAGCATTTT
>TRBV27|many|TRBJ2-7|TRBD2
CASSLGGAPYEQYF
TGTGCCAGCAGCCTCGGGGGGGCCCCCTACGAGCAGTACTTC
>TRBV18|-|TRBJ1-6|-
CASSPLSGVYNSPLHF
TGTGCCAGCTCACCACTTTCAGGGGTTTATAATTCACCCCTCCACTTT
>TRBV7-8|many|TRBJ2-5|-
CASSRRGRGETQYF
TGTGCCAGCAGCAGAAGGGGCAGGGGAGAGACCCAGTACTTC
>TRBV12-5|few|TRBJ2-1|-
CASGLVLGRVREYEQFF
TGTGCTAGTGGTTTGGTACTAGGCAGGGTTCGGGAGTATGAGCAGTTCTTC
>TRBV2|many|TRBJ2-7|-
CASSEPGQFSQASYEQYF
TGTGCCAGCAGTGAGCCGGGACAATTCAGTCAGGCCTCCTACGAGCAGTACTTC
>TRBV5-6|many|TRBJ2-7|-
CASSFEADSYEQYF
TGTGCCAGCAGCTTTGAAGCGGACTCCTACGAGCAGTACTTC
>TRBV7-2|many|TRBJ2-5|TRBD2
CASSQRRAGGKETQYF
TGTGCCAGCAGCCAGAGGCGAGCGGGGGGGAAAGAGACCCAGTACTTC
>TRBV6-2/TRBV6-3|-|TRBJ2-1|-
CASSYQGPLNEQFF
TGTGCCAGCAGTTATCAGGGGCCGCTCAATGAGCAGTTCTTC
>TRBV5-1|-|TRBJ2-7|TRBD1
CASSPGQVAYEQYF
TGCGCCAGCAGCCCGGGACAGGTCGCCTACGAGCAGTACTTC
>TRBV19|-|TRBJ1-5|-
CASAQTGGQMAQHF
TGTGCCAGCGCCCAAACGGGCGGGCAGATGGCCCAGCATTTT
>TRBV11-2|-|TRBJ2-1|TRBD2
CASSLVFSGGYNEQFF
TGTGCCAGCAGCTTAGTATTTAGCGGGGGCTACAATGAGCAGTTCTTC
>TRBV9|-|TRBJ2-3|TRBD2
CASSEAGGSTDTQYF
TGTGCCAGCAGCGAAGCGGGAGGGAGCACAGATACGCAGTATTTT